Each of the 26 T cell receptor beta chains below was sequenced from the same sample in a study of blood T cell repertoires in COVID-19. The data were produced by immunoSEQ multiplex PCR, yet TCRdb's version contains in-frame clones alone and is incomplete. The sample has a few hundred thousand clones, 70% to 90% seen once; the top ten hold about 4.6%. Material: PBMCs or T cells enriched from blood (not recorded which). These TCRs come from a woman aged 30 to 39 who had been exposed to COVID-19.

The chain couples TRBV11-2 to TRBJ1-2; 9 bases align to TRBD1. This CDR3 has 15 amino acids. Germline trimming cut 3 bases from V and 7 bases from J; bases unmatched to any gene: 9. The germline gives CDR1 SGHAT, CDR2 FQNNGV. The CDR3 region is CASSLTQGAQSGYTF. For the CDR3, the DNA is TGTGCCAGCAGCTTGACACAGGGGGCTCAGAGTGGCTACACCTTC.

The chain has TRBV14 and TRBJ2-2; D is unresolved. The CDR3 spans 13 residues. Trimming pared 0 bases from V and 7 bases from J, leaving 6 bases between. Per germline, CDR1 SGHDN and CDR2 FVKESK. CDR3 coding DNA: TGTGCCAGCAGCCAAGATCCCCGCGGGGAGCTGTTTTTT. Protein sequence: CASSQDPRGELFF.

V gene TRBV19 combines with J gene TRBJ2-1; D might be TRBD1 (6 bases). The CDR3 extends over 13 amino acids. The V end lost 3 bases, the J end lost 10 bases, and 13 bases lay between the germline ends. CDR1 LNHDA and CDR2 SQIVND come from the germline V gene (reference sequence). In nucleotides, the CDR3 is TGTGCCAGTAGTATCCTGCAGGGGCCGGAGCAGTTCTTC. It codes for CASSILQGPEQFF. Using reference TRBV19 and TRBJ2-1 for the parts outside the CDR3, the full variable domain is DGGITQSPKYLFRKEGQNVTLSCEQNLNHDAMYWYRQDPGQGLRLIYYSQIVNDFQKGDIAEGYSVSREKKESFPLTVTSAQKNPTAFYLCASSILQGPEQFFGPGTRLTVL.

Of note for this clone: Other DNA sequences in the sample encode the same CDR3. The rearrangement links TRBV5-1 to TRBJ1-2, with TRBD1 as a possible D gene (6 bases). The CDR3 spans 13 residues. Germline CDR1 is SGHRS and CDR2 is YFSETQ. With 2 bases removed from V and 4 bases from J, the gap between germline ends came to 9 bases. The CDR3 protein is CASSLGTPYGYTF. The CDR3, as DNA: TGCGCCAGCAGCTTAGGGACACCCTATGGCTACACCTTC.

The chain uses TRBV12-5 and TRBJ2-1; 8 nucleotides line up with TRBD1. Trimming at V came to 1 base and at J to 4 bases, leaving 0 bases not matched to a gene. Germline V gene data show CDR1 as LGHNT and CDR2 as FRNRAP. The CDR3 is made up of 14 amino acids. CDR3 residues: CASGLDRGYNEQFF. For the CDR3, the DNA is TGTGCTAGTGGTTTGGACAGGGGGTACAATGAGCAGTTCTTC.

V is TRBV11-3 and J is TRBJ2-3; 7 bases are shared with TRBD1. This CDR3 is 15 amino acids long. J gave up 5 bases and V 1 base, and 6 bases lay outside the gene matches. Looked up from germline, CDR1 is SGHNT and CDR2 is YENEEA. Here the CDR3 DNA reads TGTGCCAGCAGCTTAGTTTGGCAGGGGGTAGATACGCAGTATTTT. This gives the protein CASSLVWQGVDTQYF. The full variable domain, with the rest looked up from reference TRBV11-3 and TRBJ2-3, is EAGVVQSPRYKIIEKKQPVAFWCNPISGHNTLYWYLQNLGQGPELLIRYENEEAVDDSQLPKDRFSAERLKGVDSTLKIQPAELGDSAVYLCASSLVWQGVDTQYFGPGTRLTVL.

The sample holds many counts of this clone. This chain connects TRBV5-5 to TRBJ1-1; weak D call: TRBD1 (5 bases). CDR3 length: 15 amino acids. The germline V gene has CDR1 SGHKS and CDR2 YYEKEE (reference sequence). Trimming shortened V by 0 bases and J by 1 base, and 10 bases separated the two germline ends. The CDR3 DNA reads as TGTGCCAGCAGCTTGGCCTGGGGGGGGAACACTGAAGCTTTCTTT. This translates into CASSLAWGGNTEAFF.

The rearrangement joins TRBV2 to TRBJ1-1; the D is unclear. The germline V gene has CDR1 SNHLY and CDR2 FYNNEI. The CDR3 extends over 14 amino acids. V lost 3 bases and J 3 bases, leaving 11 bases between the germline ends. The DNA of the CDR3 is TGTGCCAGCAGTGAGACTTCGTGGGACACTGAAGCTTTCTTT. Its translation is CASSETSWDTEAFF.

The chain is built from TRBV9 and TRBJ1-1; weak D call: TRBD1 (6 bases). The CDR3 sequence is 13 residues long. CDR1 is SGDLS, CDR2 YYNGEE, per germline. V lost 3 bases and J lost 3, with 9 bases in between. The CDR3 spells CASSAGVHTEAFF. The CDR3 DNA is TGTGCCAGCAGCGCAGGGGTGCACACTGAAGCTTTCTTT.

The chain uses TRBV19 and TRBJ1-3; D ambiguous. The CDR3 has 11 amino acids. Trimming stripped 6 bases from V and 8 bases from J, with 8 bases between. Germline V gene lookup returns CDR1 LNHDA and CDR2 SQIVND (reference sequence). The CDR3 here is CASSLSDTIYF. In DNA form, the CDR3 reads TGTGCCAGTAGCTTATCCGACACCATATATTTT.

As concerns this clone: Other DNA sequences in the same sample also yield this CDR3. J is TRBJ1-4 and V is TRBV30; D unclear. The germline CDR1 and CDR2 sequences are GTSNPN and SVGIG (reference sequence). Between the trimmed V and J ends, which lost 0 bases and 6 bases, there was a span of 14 bases. The CDR3 loop spans 15 amino acids. CDR3 protein: CAWSVPTGRYEKLFF. The DNA of the CDR3 is TGTGCCTGGAGTGTACCGACGGGTCGTTATGAAAAACTGTTTTTT. Variable domain in full (rest from reference TRBV30 and TRBJ1-4): SQTIHQWPATLVQPVGSPLSLECTVEGTSNPNLYWYRQAAGRGLQLLFYSVGIGQISSEVPQNLSASRPQDRQFILSSKKLLLSDSGFYLCAWSVPTGRYEKLFFGSGTQLSVL.

J is TRBJ2-7 and V is TRBV24-1; D possibly corresponds to TRBD2 (5 bases). The germline CDR1 and CDR2 sequences are KGHDR and SFDVKD. Trimming stripped 1 base from V and 5 bases from J, with 8 bases between. This CDR3 region has 13 residues. This CDR3 reads CATSDFGVHEQYF. CDR3 DNA sequence: TGTGCCACCAGTGATTTCGGGGTCCACGAGCAGTACTTC.

This clone appeared a single time. This CDR3 reads CASSLTGFGGYTF. CDR3 DNA sequence: TGTGCCAGCAGTTTAACAGGGTTTGGAGGCTACACCTTC. The rearrangement links TRBV27 to TRBJ1-2, with D possibly being TRBD1 (6 bases). Per germline, CDR1 MNHEY and CDR2 SMNVEV (reference sequence). Trimming cost V 2 bases and J 8 bases, with 12 bases left between them. The CDR3 loop spans 13 amino acids.

This clone is a singleton in its sample. The V call is TRBV18, the J call TRBJ1-2; D gene unclear. The V and J ends lost 3 bases and 5 bases respectively, with 13 bases between them. Per the germline V gene, CDR1 is KGHSH and CDR2 is LQKENI. The CDR3 contains 14 residues. The CDR3 is CASSPGWGEYGYTF. The CDR3 DNA reads TGTGCCAGCTCACCGGGGTGGGGAGAATATGGCTACACCTTC.

The chain carries TRBV29-1 and TRBJ1-3; 10 bases are a match to TRBD1. The germline V gene encodes CDR1 SQVTM and CDR2 ANQGSEA. J was trimmed by 1 base and V by 7 bases; bases with no gene match: 7. The CDR3 has 15 residues. This CDR3 reads CSDGTGERSGNTIYF. The CDR3 nucleotides read TGCAGCGATGGGACAGGGGAACGATCTGGAAACACCATATATTTT.

The rearrangement links TRBV2 to TRBJ1-1, with a possible D match to TRBD1 (6 bases). V lost 6 bases and J lost 2, with 10 bases in between. Germline assignment: CDR1 SNHLY and CDR2 FYNNEI. The CDR3 sequence is 13 residues long. CDR3 amino acids: CASSGQFNTEAFF. CDR3 nucleotide sequence: TGTGCCAGCAGCGGACAGTTTAACACTGAAGCTTTCTTT.

The genes are TRBV6-1 and TRBJ1-1, with TRBD1 as a possible D gene (5 bases). In germline, CDR1 is MNHNS, CDR2 SASEGT. Between the trimmed V and J ends, which lost 4 bases and 0 bases, there was a span of 15 bases. The CDR3 sequence is 16 residues long. In DNA, the CDR3 is TGTGCCAGCAGTGCCGAACAGGCCCGAATGAACACTGAAGCTTTCTTT. Protein: CASSAEQARMNTEAFF.

This clone was detected a few times. This rearrangement joins TRBV5-5 to TRBJ1-6; 9 bases agree with TRBD1. The germline V gene has CDR1 SGHKS and CDR2 YYEKEE (reference sequence). After removal of 4 bases from V and 8 bases from J, the junction contained 7 bases not matched to a gene. The CDR3 is 15 amino acids. The CDR3 loop is CASSGTGLYDSPLHF. The CDR3, as DNA: TGTGCCAGCAGCGGGACAGGGCTGTACGATTCACCCCTCCACTTT.

The genes are TRBV5-4 and TRBJ1-4; unclear D gene. The length of the CDR3 is 12 residues. Germline-derived CDR1 and CDR2 are SGHNT and YYREEE (reference sequence). V lost 1 base and J lost 7, with 5 bases in between. The CDR3 region has the DNA TGTGCCAGCAGCTTGAGCGGTGAAAAACTGTTTTTT. It is translated as CASSLSGEKLFF.

J is TRBJ1-1 and V is TRBV7-8; 9 bases map to TRBD1. The CDR3 totals 14 residues. In germline, CDR1 is SGHVS, CDR2 FQNEAQ. J lost 1 base, V lost 4 bases, and 1 base had no gene match. The DNA of the CDR3 is TGTGCCAGCAGCTGGGGACAGGGGAACACTGAAGCTTTCTTT. Its protein product is CASSWGQGNTEAFF.

The V and J genes are TRBV13 and TRBJ1-5, with TRBD1 as a possible D gene (5 bases). Germline CDR1 PRHDT, CDR2 FYEKMQ (reference sequence). The CDR3 runs to 17 residues. V was pared by 2 bases and J by 3 bases, with 17 bases between. The CDR3 is CASSLTGRGKANQPQHF. For the CDR3, the DNA is TGTGCCAGCAGCTTAACGGGTAGGGGAAAGGCCAATCAGCCCCAGCATTTT.

The genes are TRBV2 and TRBJ2-7; TRBD2 aligns across 8 bases. Trimming at V came to 3 bases and at J to 2 bases, leaving 6 bases not matched to a gene. CDR1 SNHLY and CDR2 FYNNEI come from the germline V gene. This CDR3 is 15 amino acids long. DNA of the CDR3: TGTGCCAGCAGTGAGGGGTTAGCGGGAACCTACGAGCAGTACTTC. The encoded protein is CASSEGLAGTYEQYF.

This chain uses TRBV5-8 with TRBJ1-5; D is ambiguous. The germline V gene encodes CDR1 SGHTS and CDR2 YDEGEE. V lost 0 bases to trimming and J lost 5 bases, with 6 bases between them. The CDR3 has 13 residues. Written as DNA, the CDR3 is TGTGCCAGCAGCTTGGACGGGGATCAGCCCCAGCATTTT. Translated, it gives CASSLDGDQPQHF.

The V gene is TRBV13, the J gene TRBJ1-1; the D gene is possibly TRBD1 (6 bases). The CDR3 is made up of 15 amino acids. Per the germline V gene, CDR1 is PRHDT and CDR2 is FYEKMQ (reference sequence). Deletions cut 0 bases from V and 2 bases from J, with 10 bases between. The CDR3: CASSLGLQGNTEAFF. The CDR3 bases are TGTGCCAGCAGCTTAGGTCTACAGGGCAACACTGAAGCTTTCTTT.

In regard to this clone: Relative to the germline gene, one junction end is altered; a read error may explain this. This chain links TRBV19 with TRBJ2-7, with D perhaps matching TRBD1 or TRBD2 (6 bases each). Germline CDR1 is LNHDA and CDR2 is SQIVND (reference sequence). The CDR3 has 14 residues. This CDR3 reads CASSVEGGSYEQYF. Written as DNA, the CDR3 is TGTGCCAGTAGTGTAGAGGGGGGCTCCTACGAGCAGTACTTC.

The chain carries TRBV5-1 and TRBJ1-2, with 8 bases aligning to TRBD1. CDR3 length: 13 residues. The germline gives CDR1 SGHRS, CDR2 YFSETQ. With 4 bases clipped from V and 6 bases from J, the junction kept 5 bases outside the gene matches. In DNA, the CDR3 is TGCGCCAGCAGCAGGACAGGGTTGGATGGCTACACCTTC. It yields the protein CASSRTGLDGYTF.